This T cell receptor (beta chain) was profiled in a study of shared clonotypes between healthy human individuals. Here immunoSEQ multiplex PCR was the method, and the copy in TCRdb shows in-frame clones only, minus some. The repertoire consists of about 2.4 million clones, with roughly 92% occurring once and the leading ten covering 0.14%. This CDR3 has 15 amino acids. V was cut by 8 bases and J by 0 bases, with 11 bases left in between. The germline V gene encodes CDR1 SNHLY and CDR2 FYNNEI. This chain uses TRBV2 with TRBJ1-6; perhaps TRBD1 as D (6 bases). This receptor was identified in a man between 18 and 29 years old in good health. Sequenced: naive CD4+ T cells sorted from blood. Subset noted: CD45RA+ positively selected. In DNA, the CDR3 is TGTGCCAGCGGAGACAGGAGCTCCTATAATTCACCCCTCCACTTT. Protein product: CASGDRSSYNSPLHF.